The clone carrying this TCR beta chain has a handful of counts. The target antigen is unknown. This entry comes from a study of T-cell memory formation after mild COVID-19. Study outcomes and limitations: A balance of CD4 and CD8 characterized clones contracting day 15 to 85, whereas later expanders leaned CD4+. Day 37-peaking second-wave clones had unconfirmed SARS-CoV-2 specificity.

Germline V gives CDR1 SNHLY, CDR2 FYNNEI. The V end lost 4 bases, the J end lost 7 bases, and 10 bases lay between the germline ends. The CDR3 length is 12 residues. Using its own MiXCR run on the 5' RACE reads, TCRdb lists one record per CDR3 protein. The table includes 400,000 to 500,000 distinct CDR3 sequences, about 20% detected once. The sequenced sample consisted of PBMCs or a T cell subset sorted from them (not recorded which). The TCR sequence derives from a man younger than 35 who had mild COVID-19 (a few samples of this study predate the infection). Cell type and time point are not known. This chain links TRBV2 with TRBJ1-2, with D perhaps matching TRBD1 (5 bases). The CDR3 sequence is CASSARDGGYTF. The CDR3 DNA is TGTGCCAGCAGTGCCAGGGATGGTGGCTACACCTTC.